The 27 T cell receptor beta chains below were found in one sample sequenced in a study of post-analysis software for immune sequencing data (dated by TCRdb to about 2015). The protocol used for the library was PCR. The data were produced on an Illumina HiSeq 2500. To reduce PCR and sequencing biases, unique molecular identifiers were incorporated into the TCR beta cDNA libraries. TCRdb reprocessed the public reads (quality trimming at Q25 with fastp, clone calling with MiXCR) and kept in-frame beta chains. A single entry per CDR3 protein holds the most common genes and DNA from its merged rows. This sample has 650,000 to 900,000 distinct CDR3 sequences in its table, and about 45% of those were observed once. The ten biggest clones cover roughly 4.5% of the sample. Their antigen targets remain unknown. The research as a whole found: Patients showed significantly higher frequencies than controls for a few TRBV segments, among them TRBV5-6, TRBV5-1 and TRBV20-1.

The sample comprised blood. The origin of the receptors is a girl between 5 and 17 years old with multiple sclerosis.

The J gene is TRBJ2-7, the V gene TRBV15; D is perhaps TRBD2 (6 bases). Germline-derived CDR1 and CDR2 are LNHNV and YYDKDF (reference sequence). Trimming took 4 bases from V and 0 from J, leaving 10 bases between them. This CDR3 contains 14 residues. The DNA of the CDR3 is TGTGCCACCAGCAACCCTAGCGCCTCCTACGAGCAGTACTTC. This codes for CATSNPSASYEQYF.

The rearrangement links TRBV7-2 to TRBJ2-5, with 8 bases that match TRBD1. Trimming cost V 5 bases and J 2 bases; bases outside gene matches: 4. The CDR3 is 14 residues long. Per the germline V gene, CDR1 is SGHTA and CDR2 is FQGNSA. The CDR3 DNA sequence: TGTGCCAGCAGCCCGGACAGGGAACAAGAGACCCAGTACTTC. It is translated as CASSPDREQETQYF. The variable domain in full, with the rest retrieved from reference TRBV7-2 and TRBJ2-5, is GAGVSQSPSNKVTEKGKDVELRCDPISGHTALYWYRQSLGQGLEFLIYFQGNSAPDKSGLPSDRFSAERTGGSVSTLTIQRTQQEDSAVYLCASSPDREQETQYFGPGTRLLVL.

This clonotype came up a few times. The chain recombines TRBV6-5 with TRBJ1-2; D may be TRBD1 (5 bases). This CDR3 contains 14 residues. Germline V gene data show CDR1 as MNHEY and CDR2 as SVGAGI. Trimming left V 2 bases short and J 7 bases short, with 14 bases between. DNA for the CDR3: TGTGCCAGCAGTTACACCCAGGGAGGAGGTGGCTACACCTTC. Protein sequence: CASSYTQGGGGYTF.

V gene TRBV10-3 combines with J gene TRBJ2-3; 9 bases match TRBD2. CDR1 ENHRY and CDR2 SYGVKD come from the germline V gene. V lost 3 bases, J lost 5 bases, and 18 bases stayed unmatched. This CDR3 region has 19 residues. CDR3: CAISDGAPASGVLGDTQYF. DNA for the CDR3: TGTGCCATCAGTGACGGAGCTCCGGCTAGCGGGGTTCTGGGAGATACGCAGTATTTT.

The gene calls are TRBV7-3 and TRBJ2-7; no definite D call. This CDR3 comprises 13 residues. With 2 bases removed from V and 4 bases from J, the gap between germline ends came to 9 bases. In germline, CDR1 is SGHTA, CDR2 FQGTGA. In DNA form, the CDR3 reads TGTGCCAGCAGCTTAGGACCGGTGTACGAGCAGTACTTC. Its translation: CASSLGPVYEQYF.

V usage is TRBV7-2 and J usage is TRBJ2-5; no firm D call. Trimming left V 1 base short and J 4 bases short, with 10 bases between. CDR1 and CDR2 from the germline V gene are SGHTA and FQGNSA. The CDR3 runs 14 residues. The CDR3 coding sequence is TGTGCCAGCAGCTTAGGACTTGCGCCAGAGACCCAGTACTTC. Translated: CASSLGLAPETQYF.

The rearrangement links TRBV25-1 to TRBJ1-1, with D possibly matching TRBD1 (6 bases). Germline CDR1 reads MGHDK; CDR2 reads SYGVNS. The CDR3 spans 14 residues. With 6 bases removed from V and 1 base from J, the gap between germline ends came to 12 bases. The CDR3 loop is CASSPRRGNTEAFF. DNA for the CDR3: TGTGCCAGCAGCCCCCGCAGGGGGAACACTGAAGCTTTCTTT.

DNA for the CDR3: TGCAGTGCTAGACTGACAGGGGGCTTAGAGACCCAGTACTTC. This codes for CSARLTGGLETQYF. J is TRBJ2-5 and V is TRBV20-1; 10 nucleotides line up with TRBD1. CDR1 and CDR2 from the germline V gene are DFQATT and SNEGSKA (reference sequence). The J segment lost 4 bases and the V segment lost 2 bases, leaving 4 bases of the junction unmatched. The CDR3 totals 14 residues.

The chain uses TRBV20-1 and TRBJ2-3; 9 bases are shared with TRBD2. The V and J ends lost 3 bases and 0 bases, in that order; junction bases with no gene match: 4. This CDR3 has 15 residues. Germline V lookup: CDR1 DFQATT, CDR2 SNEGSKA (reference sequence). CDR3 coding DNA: TGCAGTGCTAGCGTCCTAGCGGGGAGCACAGATACGCAGTATTTT. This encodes CSASVLAGSTDTQYF.

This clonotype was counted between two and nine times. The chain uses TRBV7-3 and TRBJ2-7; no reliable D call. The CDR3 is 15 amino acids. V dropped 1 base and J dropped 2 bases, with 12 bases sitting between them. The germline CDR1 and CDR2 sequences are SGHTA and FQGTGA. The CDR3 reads CASSLMPTQPYEQYF. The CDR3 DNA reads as TGTGCCAGCAGCTTAATGCCGACACAACCCTACGAGCAGTACTTC.

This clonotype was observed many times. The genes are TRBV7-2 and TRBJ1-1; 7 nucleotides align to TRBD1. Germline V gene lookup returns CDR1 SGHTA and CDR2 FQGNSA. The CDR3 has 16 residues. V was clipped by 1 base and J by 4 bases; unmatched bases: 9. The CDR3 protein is CASSLDVRAGGTEAFF. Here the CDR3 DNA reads TGTGCCAGCAGCTTAGACGTCCGGGCAGGGGGCACTGAAGCTTTCTTT.

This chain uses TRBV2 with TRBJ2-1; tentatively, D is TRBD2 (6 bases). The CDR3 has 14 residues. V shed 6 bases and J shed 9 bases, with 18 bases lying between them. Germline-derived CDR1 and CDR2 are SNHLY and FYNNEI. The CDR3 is CASRDGSSEAEQFF. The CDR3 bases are TGTGCCAGCAGGGATGGGTCTAGCGAAGCTGAGCAGTTCTTC.

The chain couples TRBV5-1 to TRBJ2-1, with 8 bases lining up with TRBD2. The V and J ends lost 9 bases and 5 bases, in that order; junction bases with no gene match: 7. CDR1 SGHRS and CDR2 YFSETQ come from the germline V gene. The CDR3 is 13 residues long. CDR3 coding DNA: TGCGCCACTTCGGCGGGAGGTGACAATGAGCAGTTCTTC. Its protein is CATSAGGDNEQFF. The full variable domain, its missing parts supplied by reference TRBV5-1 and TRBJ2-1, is KAGVTQTPRYLIKTRGQQVTLSCSPISGHRSVSWYQQTPGQGLQFLFEYFSETQRNKGNFPGRFSGRQFSNSRSEMNVSTLELGDSALYLCATSAGGDNEQFFGPGTRLTVL.

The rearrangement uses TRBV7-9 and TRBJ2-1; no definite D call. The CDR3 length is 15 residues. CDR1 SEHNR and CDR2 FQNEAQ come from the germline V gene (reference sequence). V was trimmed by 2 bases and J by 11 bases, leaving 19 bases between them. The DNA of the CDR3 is TGTGCCAGCAGCTTAATTGGCCCCCCGATGGAGAAGCAGTTCTTC. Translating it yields CASSLIGPPMEKQFF.

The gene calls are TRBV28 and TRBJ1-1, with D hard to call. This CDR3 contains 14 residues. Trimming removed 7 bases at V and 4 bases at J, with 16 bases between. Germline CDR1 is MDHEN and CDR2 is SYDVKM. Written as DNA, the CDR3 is TGTGCCAGCATCTGGACGGGAGGGCTCACTGAAGCTTTCTTT. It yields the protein CASIWTGGLTEAFF.

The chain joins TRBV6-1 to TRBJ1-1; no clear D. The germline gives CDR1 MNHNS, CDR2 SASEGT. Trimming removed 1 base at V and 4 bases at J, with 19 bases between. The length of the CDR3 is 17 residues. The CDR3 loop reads CASSEGPRSGRGTEAFF. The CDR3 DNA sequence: TGTGCCAGCAGTGAAGGCCCCAGGTCGGGCCGAGGCACTGAAGCTTTCTTT.

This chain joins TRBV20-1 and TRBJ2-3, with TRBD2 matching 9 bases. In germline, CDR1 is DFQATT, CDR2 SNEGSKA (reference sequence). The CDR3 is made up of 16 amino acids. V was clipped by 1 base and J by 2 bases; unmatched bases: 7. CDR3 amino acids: CSARVGLAGNTDTQYF. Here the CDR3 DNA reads TGCAGTGCTAGAGTCGGGCTAGCGGGGAACACAGATACGCAGTATTTT.

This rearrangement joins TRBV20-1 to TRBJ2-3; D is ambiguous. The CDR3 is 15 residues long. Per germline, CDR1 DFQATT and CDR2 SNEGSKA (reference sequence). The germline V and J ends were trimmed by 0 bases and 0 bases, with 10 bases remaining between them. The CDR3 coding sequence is TGCAGTGCTAGAGATTATCTTGGCAGCACAGATACGCAGTATTTT. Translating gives CSARDYLGSTDTQYF.

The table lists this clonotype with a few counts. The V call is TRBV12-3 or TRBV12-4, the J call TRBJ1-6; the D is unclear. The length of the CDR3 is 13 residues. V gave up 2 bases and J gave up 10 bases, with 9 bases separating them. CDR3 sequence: CASSLSAGSPLHF. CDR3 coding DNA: TGTGCCAGCAGTTTATCCGCGGGATCACCCCTCCACTTT.

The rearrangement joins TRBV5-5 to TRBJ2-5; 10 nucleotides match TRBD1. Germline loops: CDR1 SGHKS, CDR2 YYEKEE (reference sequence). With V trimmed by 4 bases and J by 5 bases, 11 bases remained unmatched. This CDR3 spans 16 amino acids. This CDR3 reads CASSMDRGGITETQYF. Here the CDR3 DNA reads TGTGCCAGCAGCATGGACAGGGGGGGAATCACGGAGACCCAGTACTTC.

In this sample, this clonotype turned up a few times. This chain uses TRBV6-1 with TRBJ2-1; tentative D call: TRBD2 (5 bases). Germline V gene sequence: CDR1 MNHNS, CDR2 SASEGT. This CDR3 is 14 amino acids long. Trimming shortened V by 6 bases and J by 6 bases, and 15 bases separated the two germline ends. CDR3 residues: CASRRASIPNEQFF. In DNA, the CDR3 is TGTGCCAGCAGGAGGGCCTCCATCCCCAATGAGCAGTTCTTC.

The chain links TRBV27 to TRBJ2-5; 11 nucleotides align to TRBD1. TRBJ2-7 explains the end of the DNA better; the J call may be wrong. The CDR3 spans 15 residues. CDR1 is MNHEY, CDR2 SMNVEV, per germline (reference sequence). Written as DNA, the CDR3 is TGTGCCAGCAGTTTTCGAGGGACAGGGGGATACGAGCAGTACTTC. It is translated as CASSFRGTGGYEQYF.

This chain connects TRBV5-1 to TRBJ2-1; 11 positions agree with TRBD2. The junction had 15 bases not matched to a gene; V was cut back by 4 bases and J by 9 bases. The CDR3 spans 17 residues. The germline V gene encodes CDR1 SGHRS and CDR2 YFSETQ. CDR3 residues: CASSHPPGLAAMGEQFF. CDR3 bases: TGCGCCAGCAGCCACCCTCCGGGACTAGCGGCGATGGGTGAGCAGTTCTTC.

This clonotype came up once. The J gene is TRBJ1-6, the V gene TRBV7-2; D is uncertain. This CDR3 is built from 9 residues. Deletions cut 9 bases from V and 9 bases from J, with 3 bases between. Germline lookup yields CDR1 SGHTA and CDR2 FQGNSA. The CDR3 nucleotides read TGTGCCAGACCTTCACCCCTCCACTTT. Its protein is CARPSPLHF.

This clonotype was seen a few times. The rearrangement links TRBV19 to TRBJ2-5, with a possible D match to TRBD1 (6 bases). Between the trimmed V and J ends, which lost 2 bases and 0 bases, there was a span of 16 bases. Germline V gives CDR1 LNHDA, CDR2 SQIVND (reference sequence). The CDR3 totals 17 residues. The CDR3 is CASSIRSPWTDQETQYF. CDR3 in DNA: TGTGCCAGTAGTATAAGATCTCCCTGGACAGACCAAGAGACCCAGTACTTC.

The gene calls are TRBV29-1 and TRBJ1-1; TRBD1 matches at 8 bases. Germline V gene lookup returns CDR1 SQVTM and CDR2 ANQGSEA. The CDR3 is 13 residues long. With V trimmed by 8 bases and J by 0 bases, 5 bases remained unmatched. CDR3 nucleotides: TGCAGCTCTCGACAGGGGCTGAACACTGAAGCTTTCTTT. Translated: CSSRQGLNTEAFF.

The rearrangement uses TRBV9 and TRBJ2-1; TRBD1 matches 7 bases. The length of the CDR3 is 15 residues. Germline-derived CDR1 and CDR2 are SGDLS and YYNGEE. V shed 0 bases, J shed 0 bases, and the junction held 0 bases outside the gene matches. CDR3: CASSVGQGSYNEQFF. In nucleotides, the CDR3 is TGTGCCAGCAGCGTAGGACAGGGCTCCTACAATGAGCAGTTCTTC.